This entry lists 30 T cell receptor beta chains sequenced from one sample in a study of shared clonotypes between healthy human individuals. The method was immunoSEQ multiplex PCR; TCRdb's version includes in-frame clones alone and lacks a portion of them. The sample lists about 960,000 clones, less than 85% occurring once. Sequencing input: memory CD4+ T cells sorted from blood. Subset: CD45RA-negative fraction. The source of these receptors is a man between 18 and 35 years old in good health.

This clone is a singleton in its sample. V is TRBV5-5 and J is TRBJ1-4, with TRBD1 matching over 7 bases. The CDR3 is 15 amino acids. Germline loops: CDR1 SGHKS, CDR2 YYEKEE (reference sequence). The J segment lost 8 bases and the V segment lost 4 bases, leaving 11 bases of the junction unmatched. This CDR3 is CASSPRQGGGEKLFF. The DNA of the CDR3 is TGTGCCAGCAGCCCAAGACAGGGTGGGGGCGAAAAACTGTTTTTT.

The V and J genes are TRBV4-3 and TRBJ2-7, with D possibly matching TRBD2 (5 bases). Germline V gene lookup returns CDR1 LGHNA and CDR2 YSLEER. CDR3 length: 14 residues. V lost 0 bases, J lost 7 bases, and 13 bases lay in between. The CDR3: CASSQDTAVTEQYF. CDR3 nucleotide sequence: TGCGCCAGCAGCCAAGATACAGCGGTTACAGAGCAGTACTTC.

This sequence joins TRBV14 and TRBJ2-5, with D perhaps being TRBD1 or TRBD2 (6 bases each). Trimming cost V 1 base and J 4 bases, with 19 bases left between them. Germline V gene data show CDR1 as SGHDN and CDR2 as FVKESK. CDR3 size: 17 residues. CDR3 sequence: CASSQGLLSGAGETQYF. The CDR3 bases are TGTGCCAGCAGCCAAGGACTGTTGTCGGGGGCAGGAGAGACCCAGTACTTC. Drawing the rest from reference TRBV14 and TRBJ2-5, the complete variable domain is EAGVTQFPSHSVIEKGQTVTLRCDPISGHDNLYWYRRVMGKEIKFLLHFVKESKQDESGMPNNRFLAERTGGTYSTLKVQPAELEDSGVYFCASSQGLLSGAGETQYFGPGTRLLVL.

J is TRBJ2-5 and V is TRBV30, with TRBD2 matching over 11 bases. Germline V gene lookup returns CDR1 GTSNPN and CDR2 SVGIG (reference sequence). V gave up 2 bases and J gave up 7 bases; unmatched junction bases: 3. The CDR3 extends over 13 amino acids. The CDR3 here is CAWSTSGGGTQYF. The CDR3 nucleotides read TGTGCCTGGAGTACTAGCGGGGGTGGGACCCAGTACTTC.

CDR3 bases: TGCGCCAGCCACAACCCTCAAGAGACCCAGTACTTC. It yields the protein CASHNPQETQYF. The chain links TRBV5-1 to TRBJ2-5; no definite D call. Trimming removed 7 bases from V and 2 bases from J, with 9 bases in between. Germline V gene sequence: CDR1 SGHRS, CDR2 YFSETQ. This CDR3 comprises 12 residues.

The J gene is TRBJ2-7, the V gene TRBV30; TRBD2 matches at 9 bases. The trim removed 7 bases at V and 4 bases at J, leaving 11 bases unmatched. Germline V gene sequence: CDR1 GTSNPN, CDR2 SVGIG (reference sequence). This CDR3 region has 14 residues. The CDR3 DNA reads as TGTGCCTCTGGGGGAGCGGGGGGTTTGTACGAGCAGTACTTC. This encodes CASGGAGGLYEQYF.

This clone was seen a few times. This chain connects TRBV5-1 to TRBJ2-3; D not resolved. This CDR3 spans 14 amino acids. Germline V gives CDR1 SGHRS, CDR2 YFSETQ. V was pared by 4 bases and J by 0 bases, with 9 bases between. CDR3 region: CASSLILSTDTQYF. In DNA form, the CDR3 reads TGCGCCAGCAGCCTAATCTTGAGCACAGATACGCAGTATTTT.

V and J are TRBV5-6 and TRBJ1-5, with a possible D match to TRBD1 (6 bases). V was cut by 3 bases and J by 4 bases, with 11 bases left in between. The CDR3 sequence is 14 residues long. CDR1 and CDR2 from the germline V gene are SGHDT and YYEEEE. The CDR3 region is CASSSLTGNQPQHF. CDR3 coding DNA: TGTGCCAGCAGCTCCCTTACAGGGAATCAGCCCCAGCATTTT.

This sequence joins TRBV28 and TRBJ1-4; D unclear. The CDR3 has 14 residues. V was cut by 3 bases and J by 10 bases, with 15 bases left in between. Germline V gene sequence: CDR1 MDHEN, CDR2 SYDVKM. The CDR3 loop is CASSFSTIEGKLFF. The CDR3 DNA is TGTGCCAGCAGTTTTTCTACAATCGAGGGAAAACTGTTTTTT.

This CDR3 is CASSLRTSGTHEQYF. The CDR3 DNA follows: TGTGCCAGCAGCTTACGGACTAGCGGGACCCACGAGCAGTACTTC. This chain uses TRBV7-2 with TRBJ2-7, with TRBD2 identical over 12 bases. This CDR3 has 15 amino acids. V dropped 2 bases and J dropped 5; count of bases not matched to a gene: 4. Germline V CDR1 and CDR2: SGHTA, FQGNSA.

This clone appeared a few times. The chain is built from TRBV6-5 and TRBJ1-5; D is possibly TRBD1 (5 bases). V lost 0 bases and J 4 bases, leaving 13 bases between the germline ends. This CDR3 region has 16 residues. From germline, CDR1 is MNHEY and CDR2 SVGAGI. For the CDR3, the DNA is TGTGCCAGCAGTTACTCTTCTGGACATGGGAATCAGCCCCAGCATTTT. Translated: CASSYSSGHGNQPQHF.

This clone came up once. The J gene is TRBJ2-2, the V gene TRBV6-1, with 7 bases aligning to TRBD1. Germline assignment: CDR1 MNHNS and CDR2 SASEGT. CDR3 length equals 14 residues. The J segment lost 3 bases and the V segment lost 4 bases, leaving 2 bases of the junction unmatched. DNA of the CDR3: TGTGCCAGCAGTGGACAGGGATACACCGGGGAGCTGTTTTTT. It translates to CASSGQGYTGELFF.

This chain connects TRBV13 to TRBJ2-5; D is possibly TRBD2 (5 bases). The DNA matches TRBJ2-7 better at its end, which makes the J call doubtful. CDR3 length equals 15 residues. CDR1 is PRHDT and CDR2 is FYEKMQ in the germline V gene (reference sequence). The CDR3 spells CASSLGEGERYEQYF. The CDR3 DNA reads TGTGCCAGCAGCTTAGGAGAGGGAGAGAGGTACGAGCAGTACTTC.

The chain combines TRBV5-1 with TRBJ1-1; 7 nucleotides line up with TRBD1. V trimming: 5 bases; J trimming: 12 bases; junction bases outside the gene matches: 13. CDR3 length: 13 amino acids. Germline V lookup: CDR1 SGHRS, CDR2 YFSETQ. The DNA for the CDR3 is TGCGCCAGCAGTTCGACAGGGAGCGCCAGATCTTTCTTT. Translation gives CASSSTGSARSFF.

The chain combines TRBV7-2 with TRBJ2-1; tentatively, D is TRBD2 (6 bases). CDR1 is SGHTA, CDR2 FQGNSA, per germline. This CDR3 is 13 amino acids long. Trimming took 4 bases from V and 3 from J, leaving 7 bases between them. This CDR3 reads CASSWGDYNEQFF. As DNA, the CDR3 is TGTGCCAGCAGCTGGGGGGACTACAATGAGCAGTTCTTC.

Concerning this clone itself: The sample holds other DNA sequences that translate to the same CDR3. The genes are TRBV18 and TRBJ1-1; 10 bases are shared with TRBD1. CDR3 length: 16 residues. The V gene end was trimmed by 3 bases and the J gene end by 5 bases; junction bases not matched to a gene: 9. Germline V gene sequence: CDR1 KGHSH, CDR2 LQKENI. CDR3 protein: CASSPRQGAEGTEAFF. The CDR3 DNA reads TGTGCCAGCTCACCGAGACAGGGGGCGGAGGGGACTGAAGCTTTCTTT. The whole variable domain, filled in from reference TRBV18 and TRBJ1-1, reads NAGVMQNPRHLVRRRGQEARLRCSPMKGHSHVYWYRQLPEEGLKFMVYLQKENIIDESGMPKERFSAEFPKEGPSILRIQQVVRGDSAAYFCASSPRQGAEGTEAFFGQGTRLTVV.

This clone appeared once. The chain uses TRBV5-1 and TRBJ1-1; 7 bases match TRBD1. V lost 0 bases to trimming and J lost 4 bases; unmatched junction nucleotides: 3. This CDR3 has 14 amino acids. CDR1 SGHRS and CDR2 YFSETQ come from the germline V gene. The CDR3 loop reads CASSLEDRVTEAFF. In DNA, the CDR3 is TGCGCCAGCAGCTTGGAAGACAGGGTCACTGAAGCTTTCTTT.

This clone was found once. CDR3 loop: CASSQPGTIYNEQFF. CDR3 bases: TGCGCCAGCAGCCAGCCAGGGACGATCTACAATGAGCAGTTCTTC. V gene TRBV4-1 combines with J gene TRBJ2-1; D may correspond to TRBD1 or TRBD2 (5 bases each). From germline, CDR1 is MGHRA and CDR2 YSYEKL. This CDR3 comprises 15 residues. V gave up 3 bases and J gave up 3 bases, with 12 bases separating them.

This clone has only one observation. The gene calls are TRBV4-2 and TRBJ2-7; 12 bases line up with TRBD2. Per germline, CDR1 LGHNA and CDR2 YNFKEQ. The V segment lost 4 bases and the J segment 2 bases; nucleotides outside the gene matches: 6. This CDR3 comprises 16 residues. The CDR3 bases are TGTGCCAGCAGCCTCGGACTAGCGGGGATTCCCTACGAGCAGTACTTC. It is translated as CASSLGLAGIPYEQYF.

The gene calls are TRBV6-1 and TRBJ2-3; TRBD2 aligns across 8 bases. The CDR3 length is 15 residues. Trimming at V came to 1 base and at J to 5 bases, leaving 5 bases not matched to a gene. Per germline, CDR1 MNHNS and CDR2 SASEGT. The DNA of the CDR3 is TGTGCCAGCAGTGAAGGGTCGGGGGGGCAAGATACGCAGTATTTT. This encodes CASSEGSGGQDTQYF.

This clone was detected only a few times. The chain uses TRBV7-9 and TRBJ2-3; weak D call: TRBD2 (7 bases). Trimming took 2 bases from V and 8 from J, leaving 14 bases between them. CDR1 SEHNR and CDR2 FQNEAQ come from the germline V gene (reference sequence). This CDR3 has 14 amino acids. The CDR3 DNA reads TGTGCCAGCAGCTTAAGTGGGGGGGCCGGTACGCAGTATTTT. The encoded protein is CASSLSGGAGTQYF.

This chain uses TRBV4-2 with TRBJ2-7; 8 bases match TRBD2. This CDR3 is built from 16 residues. The trim removed 4 bases at V and 0 bases at J, leaving 8 bases unmatched. CDR1 and CDR2 from the germline V gene are LGHNA and YNFKEQ. CDR3 loop: CASSLQVAGSSYEQYF. The CDR3 bases are TGTGCCAGCAGCCTGCAAGTAGCGGGGAGCTCCTACGAGCAGTACTTC.

This clone was detected many times. The V call is TRBV11-2, the J call TRBJ2-1; D perhaps matches TRBD2 (5 bases). The CDR3 totals 14 residues. The germline V and J ends were trimmed by 0 bases and 7 bases, with 10 bases remaining between them. Germline V lookup: CDR1 SGHAT, CDR2 FQNNGV. This CDR3 is CASSLEWRANEQFF. The CDR3 nucleotides read TGTGCCAGCAGCTTAGAATGGCGGGCAAATGAGCAGTTCTTC.

The rearrangement uses TRBV30 and TRBJ2-7; D uncertain. V lost 2 bases to trimming and J lost 5 bases, with 16 bases between them. CDR3 length: 14 residues. CDR1 and CDR2 from the germline V gene are GTSNPN and SVGIG (reference sequence). The CDR3 DNA sequence: TGTGCCTGGAGTCCCGGACGAAAGGCAGACGAGCAGTACTTC. This codes for CAWSPGRKADEQYF.

The V gene is TRBV5-1, the J gene TRBJ2-1; 7 bases align to TRBD1. From germline, CDR1 is SGHRS and CDR2 YFSETQ. CDR3 size: 17 residues. V shed 2 bases, J shed 5 bases, and the junction held 13 bases outside the gene matches. CDR3 bases: TGCGCCAGCAGCTTAGGAGGTACGACAGGGAGAGACAATGAGCAGTTCTTC. Its protein is CASSLGGTTGRDNEQFF.

The chain uses TRBV14 and TRBJ2-1, with TRBD2 identical over 8 bases. This CDR3 comprises 18 residues. The V segment lost 1 base and the J segment 0 bases; nucleotides outside the gene matches: 8. CDR1 SGHDN and CDR2 FVKESK come from the germline V gene. CDR3 nucleotides: TGTGCCAGCAGCCAAGCGGGGGGGCCGCCGCCCTCCTACAATGAGCAGTTCTTC. This translates into CASSQAGGPPPSYNEQFF.

In this sample, this clone turned up a few times. Other DNA sequences of this sample code for an identical CDR3. J is TRBJ2-3 and V is TRBV5-4; D call uncertain. CDR3 length: 12 residues. Trimming left V 4 bases short and J 0 bases short, with 3 bases between. Germline V gene lookup returns CDR1 SGHNT and CDR2 YYREEE (reference sequence). The CDR3 DNA is TGTGCCAGCAGCCTCAGCACAGATACGCAGTATTTT. Translating it yields CASSLSTDTQYF. Combining the CDR3 with reference TRBV5-4 and TRBJ2-3 gives the whole variable domain ETGVTQSPTHLIKTRGQQVTLRCSSQSGHNTVSWYQQALGQGPQFIFQYYREEENGRGNFPPRFSGLQFPNYSSELNVNALELDDSALYLCASSLSTDTQYFGPGTRLTVL.

Comments on this clone: Additional DNA sequences in this sample encode the identical CDR3. This chain connects TRBV18 to TRBJ1-3; D call uncertain. Trimming took off 2 bases at V and 0 bases at J, with 8 bases between the two ends. The V gene's germline CDR1 is KGHSH and CDR2 LQKENI. The CDR3 has 15 amino acids. CDR3 DNA sequence: TGTGCCAGCTCACCAGGCCTGGGCTCTGGAAACACCATATATTTT. This gives the protein CASSPGLGSGNTIYF. Using reference TRBV18 and TRBJ1-3 for the parts outside the CDR3, the full variable domain is NAGVMQNPRHLVRRRGQEARLRCSPMKGHSHVYWYRQLPEEGLKFMVYLQKENIIDESGMPKERFSAEFPKEGPSILRIQQVVRGDSAAYFCASSPGLGSGNTIYFGEGSWLTVV.

CDR3 nucleotides: TGTGCCAGCAGCCAGGGACTAGCTGGAGATACGCAGTATTTT. As protein: CASSQGLAGDTQYF. This chain joins TRBV7-2 and TRBJ2-3; the match to TRBD2 covers 9 bases. V was pared by 5 bases and J by 5 bases, with 5 bases of the junction left unmatched. Germline CDR1 is SGHTA and CDR2 is FQGNSA. CDR3 size: 14 residues.

J is TRBJ2-1 and V is TRBV5-6; maybe TRBD2 (6 bases). The CDR3 has 15 residues. Looked up from germline, CDR1 is SGHDT and CDR2 is YYEEEE. V dropped 4 bases and J dropped 4 bases, with 15 bases sitting between them. The DNA for the CDR3 is TGTGCCAGCAGCCTGAGGGGTAGCGGATACAATGAGCAGTTCTTC. This sequence encodes CASSLRGSGYNEQFF.